What follows are 29 T cell receptor beta chains derived from one specimen sequenced in a study of T cells in Graves' hyperthyroidism and ophthalmopathy. There were TCR beta CDR3 regions amplified from RNA transcripts. Carried out on the TCR CDR3, a first-round RT-PCR used the HTBI primer set. TCRdb redid the calling of the multiplex PCR reads with MiXCR, one entry per CDR3 protein. Among about 460,000 distinct CDR3 sequences listed, 22% were seen once. What was sequenced was blood. These receptors all stem from a woman aged 65 to 85 with Graves' ophthalmopathy.

The rearrangement links TRBV27 to TRBJ2-7; D gene unclear. The CDR3 is 12 residues long. The V gene's germline CDR1 is MNHEY and CDR2 SMNVEV (reference sequence). Trimming left V 7 bases short and J 4 bases short, with 11 bases between. The CDR3 here is CASKGMKYEQYF. For the CDR3, the DNA is TGTGCCAGCAAAGGAATGAAATACGAGCAGTACTTC.

This clonotype occurred a few times. The chain joins TRBV12-5 to TRBJ2-7, with 8 bases fitting TRBD2. The CDR3 is 15 amino acids. V lost 0 bases and J lost 4; bases outside the gene matches: 5. From germline, CDR1 is LGHNT and CDR2 FRNRAP. The CDR3 region has the DNA TGTGCTAGTGGTTTGGTTGGCGGGAGGAAGTACGAGCAGTACTTC. It codes for CASGLVGGRKYEQYF.

The rearrangement joins TRBV28 to TRBJ2-7; D might be TRBD1 (6 bases). The V end lost 8 bases, the J end lost 2 bases, and 25 bases lay between the germline ends. Germline assignment: CDR1 MDHEN and CDR2 SYDVKM. There are 17 residues in the CDR3. The CDR3 spells CASVAATRQVMTYEQYF. The DNA of the CDR3 is TGTGCCAGCGTGGCGGCCACCCGACAGGTGATGACCTACGAGCAGTACTTC.

In this sample, this clonotype turned up a few times. The chain is built from TRBV20-1 and TRBJ1-1; weak D call: TRBD1 (5 bases). The CDR3 is 14 residues long. V lost 7 bases and J lost 0, with 15 bases in between. The germline CDR1 and CDR2 sequences are DFQATT and SNEGSKA (reference sequence). This CDR3 reads CSVRGTSMNTEAFF. The CDR3 bases are TGCAGTGTGAGGGGCACCAGCATGAACACTGAAGCTTTCTTT.

This clonotype has a count of ten or more. The rearrangement links TRBV20-1 to TRBJ1-1; D call uncertain. Per germline, CDR1 DFQATT and CDR2 SNEGSKA (reference sequence). Trimming took 4 bases from V and 3 from J, leaving 18 bases between them. CDR3 length equals 15 residues. CDR3 amino acids: CSATPSWTLDTEAFF. The CDR3 DNA reads TGCAGTGCTACTCCCTCCTGGACTTTAGACACTGAAGCTTTCTTT.

In this sample, this clonotype turned up many times. The chain uses TRBV2 and TRBJ1-5; no definite D call. V was pared by 4 bases and J by 2 bases, with 6 bases between. Per the germline V gene, CDR1 is SNHLY and CDR2 is FYNNEI. The CDR3 is made up of 13 amino acids. The CDR3: CASSVAGNQPQHF. The CDR3 DNA reads TGTGCCAGCAGTGTGGCTGGCAATCAGCCCCAGCATTTT.

The rearrangement uses TRBV2 and TRBJ1-5; D possibly corresponds to TRBD1 (5 bases). Germline V gene lookup returns CDR1 SNHLY and CDR2 FYNNEI. The CDR3 totals 15 residues. Trimming took off 6 bases at V and 0 bases at J, with 12 bases between the two ends. DNA for the CDR3: TGTGCCAGCAGGGCGGGGGAGATTAGCAATCAGCCCCAGCATTTT. Residues: CASRAGEISNQPQHF.

The chain joins TRBV9 to TRBJ1-1; TRBD1 matches 8 bases. This CDR3 spans 15 amino acids. CDR1 and CDR2 (germline): SGDLS, YYNGEE. The ends lost 0 bases at V and 7 bases at J; junction bases unmatched: 8. The CDR3 nucleotides read TGTGCCAGCAGCGTAGACGGACAGGGCCGCGGTGAAGCTTTCTTT. As protein: CASSVDGQGRGEAFF. The full variable domain, completed using reference TRBV9 and TRBJ1-1, is DSGVTQTPKHLITATGQRVTLRCSPRSGDLSVYWYQQSLDQGLQFLIQYYNGEERAKGNILERFSAQQFPDLHSELNLSSLELGDSALYFCASSVDGQGRGEAFFGQGTRLTVV.

The chain recombines TRBV6-5 with TRBJ2-2, with TRBD2 identical over 13 bases. V lost 4 bases, J lost 6 bases, and 11 bases stayed unmatched. CDR3 size: 18 residues. Germline loops: CDR1 MNHEY, CDR2 SVGAGI. The CDR3 bases are TGTGCCAGCAGTTTCCCCACTAGCGGGAGGGGAAGGGCCGGGGAGCTGTTTTTT. Translation: CASSFPTSGRGRAGELFF.

This clonotype was found a few times. The chain combines TRBV27 with TRBJ2-7; no clear D gene. This CDR3 is 14 amino acids long. V was clipped by 5 bases and J by 1 base, with 12 bases between them. CDR1 and CDR2 (germline): MNHEY, SMNVEV (reference sequence). CDR3 nucleotide sequence: TGTGCCAGCAGTGGCAGAGCAACTTCCTACGAGCAGTACTTC. Its protein product is CASSGRATSYEQYF.

The chain is built from TRBV5-1 and TRBJ1-2, with TRBD1 matching 7 bases. The CDR3 is made up of 16 amino acids. Per the germline V gene, CDR1 is SGHRS and CDR2 is YFSETQ. The trim removed 6 bases at V and 0 bases at J, leaving 11 bases unmatched. CDR3 nucleotides: TGCGCCAGCACCCCCCGGACGGGACAGCCTAACTATGGCTACACCTTC. This encodes CASTPRTGQPNYGYTF.

DNA for the CDR3: TGTGCCTGGAGTACCGGGACAGGGGGCGAAAAACTGTTTTTT. This encodes CAWSTGTGGEKLFF. This chain connects TRBV30 to TRBJ1-4, with TRBD1 identical over 12 bases. This CDR3 region has 14 residues. Per germline, CDR1 GTSNPN and CDR2 SVGIG (reference sequence). V gave up 2 bases and J gave up 8 bases; unmatched junction bases: 3.

This clonotype turned up a few times. This chain links TRBV29-1 with TRBJ2-7; no reliable D call. The CDR3 covers 11 residues. Germline assignment: CDR1 SQVTM and CDR2 ANQGSEA. V lost 7 bases, J lost 5 bases, and 12 bases lay in between. As DNA, the CDR3 is TGCAGCGCCCGAGTTGTGAACGAGCAGTACTTC. This encodes CSARVVNEQYF.

This clonotype has just a few counts. The chain employs TRBV4-3 and TRBJ2-1, with a tentative D call TRBD2 (6 bases). The germline CDR1 and CDR2 sequences are LGHNA and YSLEER. The CDR3 covers 15 residues. V was trimmed by 4 bases and J by 1 base, leaving 11 bases between them. The CDR3 protein is CASSRGLDSYNEQFF. CDR3 nucleotides: TGCGCCAGCAGCCGGGGACTTGATTCCTACAATGAGCAGTTCTTC.

The chain links TRBV24-1 to TRBJ2-1; possible D gene TRBD2, 6 bases. The CDR3 totals 15 residues. Germline lookup yields CDR1 KGHDR and CDR2 SFDVKD. Trimming removed 5 bases at V and 7 bases at J, with 17 bases between. The chain's CDR3 is CATSALTSAGNEQFF. The DNA for the CDR3 is TGTGCCACCAGTGCCCTGACTAGTGCAGGAAATGAGCAGTTCTTC.

This clonotype has only a few counts. The genes are TRBV6-1 and TRBJ1-1, with a weak D call TRBD1 (5 bases). Germline CDR1 is MNHNS and CDR2 is SASEGT. The CDR3 contains 15 residues. Trimming took off 5 bases at V and 4 bases at J, with 17 bases between the two ends. The CDR3 reads CASSRLGVASTEAFF. In DNA form, the CDR3 reads TGTGCCAGCAGTAGATTGGGGGTGGCGAGCACTGAAGCTTTCTTT.

A remark on this clonotype: Just one base apart from a much larger clone, this may be a read error. The chain carries TRBV27 and TRBJ2-1; 7 nucleotides match TRBD1. In germline, CDR1 is MNHEY, CDR2 SMNVEV (reference sequence). The CDR3 is made up of 16 amino acids. As DNA, the CDR3 is TGTGCCAGCAGTTTACCGGGACAGAGCTCCTACAATGAGAAGTTCTTC. Translating gives CASSLPGQSSYNEKFF.

The chain uses TRBV6-2 or TRBV6-3 and TRBJ1-4; no definite D call. The length of the CDR3 is 15 residues. Germline loops: CDR1 MNHEY, CDR2 SVGEGT. V gave up 7 bases and J gave up 8 bases, with 20 bases separating them. Here the CDR3 reads CASNDIGSGSEKLFF. CDR3 coding DNA: TGTGCCAGCAATGACATTGGGTCAGGCTCCGAAAAACTGTTTTTT.

This clonotype showed up just a few times. The gene calls are TRBV30 and TRBJ1-2, with a tentative D call TRBD1 (6 bases). The CDR3 consists of 14 residues. The germline V gene encodes CDR1 GTSNPN and CDR2 SVGIG (reference sequence). Trimming cost V 2 bases and J 7 bases, with 17 bases left between them. This CDR3 is CAWSFPGTSVGYTF. As DNA, the CDR3 is TGTGCCTGGAGTTTCCCAGGGACATCGGTTGGCTACACCTTC. Using reference TRBV30 and TRBJ1-2 for the parts outside the CDR3, the full variable domain is SQTIHQWPATLVQPVGSPLSLECTVEGTSNPNLYWYRQAAGRGLQLLFYSVGIGQISSEVPQNLSASRPQDRQFILSSKKLLLSDSGFYLCAWSFPGTSVGYTFGSGTRLTVV.

This clonotype was detected many times. The chain couples TRBV3-1 to TRBJ1-1; D might be TRBD1 (6 bases). V was clipped by 5 bases and J by 1 base, with 11 bases between them. Germline CDR1 and CDR2: LGHDT and YNNKEL (reference sequence). This CDR3 region has 14 residues. CDR3: CASSLGQSNTEAFF. The CDR3 DNA reads as TGTGCCAGCAGCTTAGGACAGTCGAACACTGAAGCTTTCTTT.

The genes are TRBV13 and TRBJ2-1; TRBD2 agrees at 12 bases. The trim removed 5 bases at V and 12 bases at J, leaving 11 bases unmatched. Germline CDR1 reads PRHDT; CDR2 reads FYEKMQ (reference sequence). This CDR3 comprises 15 residues. The CDR3 coding sequence is TGTGCCAGCAGCAGGACTAGCGGGACCCTAAGGGGGCAGTTCTTC. It translates to CASSRTSGTLRGQFF.

This clonotype was found a few times. V and J are TRBV30 and TRBJ1-1; D uncertain. The CDR3 has 16 residues. V was cut by 2 bases and J by 1 base, with 17 bases left in between. Germline-derived CDR1 and CDR2 are GTSNPN and SVGIG (reference sequence). The chain's CDR3 is CAWSPSRYPSNTEAFF. The CDR3 DNA sequence: TGTGCCTGGAGTCCAAGCAGGTACCCCTCGAACACTGAAGCTTTCTTT.

In this sample, this clonotype turned up many times. This sequence joins TRBV27 and TRBJ1-1, with D unclear. Germline assignment: CDR1 MNHEY and CDR2 SMNVEV (reference sequence). The CDR3 is made up of 14 amino acids. V gave up 1 base and J gave up 5 bases, with 11 bases separating them. The CDR3 DNA reads TGTGCCAGCAGTTTATTTGGGGATGCGACTGAAGCTTTCTTT. Translated, it gives CASSLFGDATEAFF.

The count of this clonotype is one. The CDR3 end shows no conserved phenylalanine or tryptophan, and so a read error is likely. The rearrangement links TRBV25-1 to TRBJ2-2, with TRBD1 identical over 7 bases. J gave up 6 bases and V 3 bases, and 7 bases lay outside the gene matches. Per germline, CDR1 MGHDK and CDR2 SYGVNS. The CDR3 covers 15 residues. CDR3 DNA sequence: TGTGCCAGCAGTGATGGGACAGTGGGTCCCGGGGAGCTGTTTGTT. Translation gives CASSDGTVGPGELFV.

The rearrangement links TRBV27 to TRBJ2-5, with a tentative D call TRBD2 (5 bases). V was clipped by 4 bases and J by 4 bases, with 19 bases between them. The CDR3 loop spans 16 amino acids. The germline gives CDR1 MNHEY, CDR2 SMNVEV (reference sequence). In nucleotides, the CDR3 is TGTGCCAGCAGTTCTCCGGAAGGAGTTGGAGGAGAGACCCAGTACTTC. This gives the protein CASSSPEGVGGETQYF.

V and J are TRBV4-3 and TRBJ2-7; 7 nucleotides line up with TRBD2. The ends lost 1 base at V and 0 bases at J; junction bases unmatched: 9. The germline gives CDR1 LGHNA, CDR2 YSLEER. The CDR3 totals 17 residues. The CDR3, as DNA: TGCGCCAGCAGCCAAGGCCTAGGGAGGACTAGCTCCTACGAGCAGTACTTC. It codes for CASSQGLGRTSSYEQYF.

This clonotype was counted between two and nine times. The chain couples TRBV6-2 or TRBV6-3 to TRBJ2-7, with TRBD1 matching 7 bases. The V gene end was trimmed by 4 bases and the J gene end by 3 bases; junction bases not matched to a gene: 12. From germline, CDR1 is MNHEY and CDR2 SVGEGT. The CDR3 contains 16 residues. CDR3 protein: CASSFGLDRFFYEQYF. In DNA, the CDR3 is TGTGCCAGCAGTTTCGGGTTGGACAGGTTTTTCTACGAGCAGTACTTC.

This clonotype was counted between two and nine times. This chain links TRBV7-9 with TRBJ1-4, with D unresolved. CDR3 length equals 15 residues. Trimming cost V 7 bases and J 5 bases, with 17 bases left between them. Germline loops: CDR1 SEHNR, CDR2 FQNEAQ (reference sequence). Here the CDR3 DNA reads TGTGCCAGCACCCTTACGCTCGACTGGAATGAAAAACTGTTTTTT. This sequence encodes CASTLTLDWNEKLFF. The variable domain in full, completed from reference TRBV7-9 and TRBJ1-4, reads DTGVSQNPRHKITKRGQNVTFRCDPISEHNRLYWYRQTLGQGPEFLTYFQNEAQLEKSRLLSDRFSAERPKGSFSTLEIQRTEQGDSAMYLCASTLTLDWNEKLFFGSGTQLSVL.

This clonotype was counted ten times or more. This chain joins TRBV28 and TRBJ1-5; 7 nucleotides line up with TRBD1. Germline V gene sequence: CDR1 MDHEN, CDR2 SYDVKM. The CDR3 runs 11 residues. Trimming removed 10 bases from V and 9 bases from J; junction bases left unmatched: 6. DNA of the CDR3: TGTGCCATCTCTCAGGGGGGGCCCCAGCATTTT. Translated: CAISQGGPQHF.